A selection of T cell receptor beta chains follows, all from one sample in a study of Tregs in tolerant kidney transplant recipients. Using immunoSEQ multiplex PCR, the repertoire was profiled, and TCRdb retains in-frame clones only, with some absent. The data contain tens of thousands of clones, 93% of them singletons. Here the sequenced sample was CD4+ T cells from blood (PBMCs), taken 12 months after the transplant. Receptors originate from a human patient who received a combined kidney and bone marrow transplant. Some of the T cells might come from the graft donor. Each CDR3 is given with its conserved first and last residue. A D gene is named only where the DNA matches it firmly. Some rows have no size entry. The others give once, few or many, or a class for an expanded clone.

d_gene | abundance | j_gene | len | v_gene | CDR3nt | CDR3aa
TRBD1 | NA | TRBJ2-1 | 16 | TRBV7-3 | TGTGCCAGCAGCCCACAGACAGGGAGCTCCTACAATGAGCAGTTCTTC | CASSPQTGSSYNEQFF
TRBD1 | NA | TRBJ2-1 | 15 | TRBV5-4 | TGTGCCAGCAGCCTCCGGGACAGGTACCTCAATGAGCAGTTCTTC | CASSLRDRYLNEQFF
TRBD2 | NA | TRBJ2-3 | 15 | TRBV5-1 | TGCGCCGGCAGCTCCGGGGGGGCCGGGACAGATACGCAGTATTTT | CAGSSGGAGTDTQYF
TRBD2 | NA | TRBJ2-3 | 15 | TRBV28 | TGTGCCAGCAGTCCTGCACTAGCGGACCCAGATACGCAGTATTTT | CASSPALADPDTQYF
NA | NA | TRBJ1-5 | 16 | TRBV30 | TGTGCCTGGAGTGCCCTAGGGGGGGGGAACAATCAGCCCCAGCATTTT | CAWSALGGGNNQPQHF
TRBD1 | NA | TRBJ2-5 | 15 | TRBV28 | TGTGCCAGCAGAGTCAGACCGGGACAGGGGACCTGGCAGTACTTC | CASRVRPGQGTWQYF
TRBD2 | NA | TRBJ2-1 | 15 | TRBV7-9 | TGTGCCAGCAGCTCTGGACTAGCGGGAGGGGCGGAGCAGTTCTTC | CASSSGLAGGAEQFF
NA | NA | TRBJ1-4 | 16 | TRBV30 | TGTGCCTGGAGGACGGCTTGGGCTGCTACTAATGAAAAACTGTTTTTT | CAWRTAWAATNEKLFF
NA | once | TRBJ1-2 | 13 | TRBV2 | TGTGCCAGCAGTGAACAGGGGATCGATGGCTACACCTTC | CASSEQGIDGYTF
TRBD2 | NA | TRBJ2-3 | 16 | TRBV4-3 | TGCGCCAGCAGCCAAAGCGGGGGGGCCATAACAGATACGCAGTATTTT | CASSQSGGAITDTQYF
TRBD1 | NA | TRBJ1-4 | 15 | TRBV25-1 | TGTGCCAGCAGTGTTGGACAGGGTAATAATGAAAAACTGTTTTTT | CASSVGQGNNEKLFF
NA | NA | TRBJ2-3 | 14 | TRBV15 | TGTGCCACCAGCACACATAAAGGGGCAGATACGCAGTATTTT | CATSTHKGADTQYF
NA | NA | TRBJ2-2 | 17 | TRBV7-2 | TGTGCCAGCAGCTTAGTCCCCTGGGGCAGGAACACCGGGGAGCTGTTTTTT | CASSLVPWGRNTGELFF
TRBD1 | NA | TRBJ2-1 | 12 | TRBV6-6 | TGTGCCACCGGGACAGGGCGGGATGAGCAGTTCTTC | CATGTGRDEQFF
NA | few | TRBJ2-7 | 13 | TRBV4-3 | TGCGCCAGCAGCCAGGGAACAGGCTACGAGCAGTACTTC | CASSQGTGYEQYF
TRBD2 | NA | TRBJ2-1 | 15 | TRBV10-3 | TGTGCCATCACCCGGACTAGTCCGTCTTACAATGAGCAGTTCTTC | CAITRTSPSYNEQFF
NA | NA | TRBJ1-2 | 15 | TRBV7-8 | TGTGCCAGCAGCTTCAGGGATACTAACTACTATGGCTACACCTTC | CASSFRDTNYYGYTF
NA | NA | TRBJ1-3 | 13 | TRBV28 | TGTGCCAGCCACCTCAGTTCTGGAAACACCATATATTTT | CASHLSSGNTIYF
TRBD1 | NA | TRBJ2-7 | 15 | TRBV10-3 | TGTGCCATCACTACGGGACAGGGGGGACCCTACGAGCAGTACTTC | CAITTGQGGPYEQYF
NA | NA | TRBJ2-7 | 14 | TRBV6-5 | TGTGCCAGCAGTTCCGACAGTTTGCCCTACGAGCAGTACTTC | CASSSDSLPYEQYF
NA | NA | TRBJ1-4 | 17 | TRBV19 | TGTGCCAGTAGTACACAGCGAGACAGTACAACTAATGAAAAACTGTTTTTT | CASSTQRDSTTNEKLFF
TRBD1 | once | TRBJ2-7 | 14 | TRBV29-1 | TGCAGCGTTGAACCCGGGACAGGGAACTACGAGCAGTACTTC | CSVEPGTGNYEQYF
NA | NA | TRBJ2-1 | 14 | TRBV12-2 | TGTGCAAGTCACTTGACTAGCGTTCACAATGAGCAGTTCTTC | CASHLTSVHNEQFF